One and the same sample provided the 21 T cell receptor beta chains below, sequenced in a study of T cells in localized non-small cell lung cancer. Sequencing was performed with immunoSEQ multiplex PCR; in TCRdb, only in-frame clones are kept and a portion is missing. The sample includes under 15,000 clones, roughly 84% of them seen just once. Sequenced material: peripheral blood, taken before any cancer treatment. The source is a male donor aged 60 or over with stage III lung adenocarcinoma.

V is TRBV5-6 and J is TRBJ1-1; D unresolved. V lost 0 bases to trimming and J lost 1 base, with 10 bases between them. From germline, CDR1 is SGHDT and CDR2 YYEEEE. This CDR3 has 15 residues. The CDR3 protein is CASSLGREENTEAFF. Written as DNA, the CDR3 is TGTGCCAGCAGCTTGGGGAGGGAAGAGAACACTGAAGCTTTCTTT.

The rearrangement links TRBV15 to TRBJ1-4; the D gene is possibly TRBD1 (5 bases). V was cut by 0 bases and J by 8 bases, with 16 bases left in between. The V gene's germline CDR1 is LNHNV and CDR2 YYDKDF (reference sequence). The CDR3 loop spans 16 amino acids. The CDR3 protein is CATSRDYGRVEEKLFF. The CDR3 region has the DNA TGTGCCACCAGCAGAGATTACGGCAGGGTCGAAGAAAAACTGTTTTTT.

CDR3 bases: TGTGCCTGGGGGCCCCGGACTAGGTTATCCAATGAGCAGTTCTTC. Translation: CAWGPRTRLSNEQFF. This sequence joins TRBV30 and TRBJ2-1, with 7 bases fitting TRBD2. With 5 bases clipped from V and 6 bases from J, the junction kept 13 bases outside the gene matches. The CDR3 is made up of 15 amino acids. CDR1 GTSNPN and CDR2 SVGIG come from the germline V gene (reference sequence).

CDR3 DNA sequence: TGTGCCAGTAAAACAGGGGCTAGTCAGCCCCAGCATTTT. Protein sequence: CASKTGASQPQHF. V is TRBV28 and J is TRBJ1-5; 7 nucleotides line up with TRBD1. Germline V gene lookup returns CDR1 MDHEN and CDR2 SYDVKM. V shed 9 bases and J 6 bases; nucleotides not matched to a gene: 8. The CDR3 sequence is 13 residues long.

As regards this clone: This same CDR3 is encoded by further DNA sequences in the sample. This chain links TRBV5-4 with TRBJ2-5; maybe TRBD1 (5 bases). The CDR3 length is 13 residues. Trimming took off 2 bases at V and 5 bases at J, with 10 bases between the two ends. Germline CDR1 reads SGHNT; CDR2 reads YYREEE (reference sequence). Written as DNA, the CDR3 is TGTGCCAGCAGCTTCACAGGTGGGGAGACCCAGTACTTC. Its translation is CASSFTGGETQYF.

This clone has just one count. This chain links TRBV6-1 with TRBJ2-5; D is tentatively TRBD1 or TRBD2 (5 bases each). Per the germline V gene, CDR1 is MNHNS and CDR2 is SASEGT. This CDR3 contains 14 residues. V lost 4 bases and J 4 bases, leaving 13 bases between the germline ends. CDR3 sequence reads: CASSVLGERETQYF. The DNA for the CDR3 is TGTGCCAGCAGTGTCTTGGGGGAAAGAGAGACCCAGTACTTC.

The CDR3 sequence: CSVPDRNTEAFF. Here the CDR3 DNA reads TGCAGCGTTCCGGACAGGAACACTGAAGCTTTCTTT. This chain joins TRBV29-1 and TRBJ1-1; TRBD1 might be the D (6 bases). The CDR3 is 12 amino acids. Trimming took off 5 bases at V and 1 base at J, with 8 bases between the two ends. The germline CDR1 and CDR2 sequences are SQVTM and ANQGSEA.

This clone was observed a handful of times. The rearrangement joins TRBV4-2 to TRBJ1-4; TRBD1 is a possible D gene (6 bases). Trimming removed 1 base from V and 3 bases from J, with 12 bases in between. This CDR3 region has 16 residues. Germline CDR1 and CDR2: LGHNA and YNFKEQ. The CDR3 region is CASSQGVQGPNEKLFF. The CDR3 DNA reads as TGTGCCAGCAGCCAAGGCGTACAGGGCCCTAATGAAAAACTGTTTTTT.

This chain uses TRBV5-5 with TRBJ1-2, with D perhaps matching TRBD1 (5 bases). Germline CDR1 reads SGHKS; CDR2 reads YYEKEE (reference sequence). Trimming stripped 2 bases from V and 2 bases from J, with 10 bases between. The CDR3 is 14 residues long. CDR3: CASSLDWTNYGYTF. CDR3 in DNA: TGTGCCAGCAGCTTAGATTGGACAAACTATGGCTACACCTTC.

The J gene is TRBJ2-5, the V gene TRBV15, with D possibly TRBD1 on 5 matching bases. CDR1 is LNHNV and CDR2 is YYDKDF in the germline V gene (reference sequence). CDR3 length equals 14 residues. Trimming shortened V by 0 bases and J by 4 bases, and 9 bases separated the two germline ends. The DNA of the CDR3 is TGTGCCACCAGCAGAGATCCGCAGGGAGAGACCCAGTACTTC. Translation: CATSRDPQGETQYF.

The chain carries TRBV5-6 and TRBJ1-1; the D gene is possibly TRBD1 (5 bases). V was shortened by 5 bases and J by 3 bases, with 14 bases between the two germline ends. The germline V gene has CDR1 SGHDT and CDR2 YYEEEE. This CDR3 has 14 residues. The CDR3 DNA reads as TGTGCCAGCAGGAGAGGGACCGGGGACACTGAAGCTTTCTTT. It yields the protein CASRRGTGDTEAFF. The entire variable domain, with the rest obtained from reference TRBV5-6 and TRBJ1-1, is as follows: DAGVTQSPTHLIKTRGQQVTLRCSPKSGHDTVSWYQQALGQGPQFIFQYYEEEERQRGNFPDRFSGHQFPNYSSELNVNALLLGDSALYLCASRRGTGDTEAFFGQGTRLTVV.

This clone was observed once. The chain recombines TRBV6-5 with TRBJ2-5; TRBD1 aligns across 7 bases. The closer fit of TRBJ2-7 to the DNA end suggests the J call may be wrong. The germline V gene encodes CDR1 MNHEY and CDR2 SVGAGI. The CDR3 has 14 residues. In nucleotides, the CDR3 is TGTGCCAGCAGTTACCGGGACAGAGCGACCGAGCAGTACTTC. This sequence encodes CASSYRDRATEQYF.

V and J are TRBV4-1 and TRBJ2-5; the D is unclear. Between the trimmed V and J ends, which lost 2 bases and 5 bases, there was a span of 9 bases. CDR1 MGHRA and CDR2 YSYEKL come from the germline V gene. The CDR3 length is 13 residues. CDR3 protein: CASSQIPGETQYF. CDR3 nucleotides: TGCGCCAGCAGCCAAATCCCCGGGGAGACCCAGTACTTC.

The chain carries TRBV7-9 and TRBJ2-3; TRBD2 matches 9 bases. The germline gives CDR1 SEHNR, CDR2 FQNEAQ (reference sequence). Unmatched junction bases numbered 5, after V lost 3 bases and J lost 1 base. This CDR3 is built from 16 residues. The CDR3 sequence is CASSFYASGGTDTQYF. The CDR3 coding sequence is TGTGCCAGCAGCTTCTACGCTAGCGGGGGCACAGATACGCAGTATTTT.

The genes are TRBV7-9 and TRBJ2-2; no firm D call. The CDR3 spans 14 residues. Germline V gene lookup returns CDR1 SEHNR and CDR2 FQNEAQ (reference sequence). V dropped 6 bases and J dropped 5 bases, with 13 bases sitting between them. Here the CDR3 reads CASSLNLGTGELFF. The CDR3 bases are TGTGCCAGCAGTTTGAATCTAGGGACCGGGGAGCTGTTTTTT.

The CDR3 reads CASSSAIGGYTEAFF. For the CDR3, the DNA is TGTGCCAGCAGTTCGGCCATAGGGGGCTACACTGAAGCTTTCTTT. The chain recombines TRBV13 with TRBJ1-1, with 7 nucleotides matching TRBD1. Germline V gene sequence: CDR1 PRHDT, CDR2 FYEKMQ (reference sequence). Losses at the gene ends were 6 bases for V and 3 bases for J; bases not matched to a gene: 10. The CDR3 extends over 15 amino acids.

The CDR3 DNA reads as TGTGCCAGTAAAAAAGGAACAGGGTATAGCAATCAGCCCCAGCATTTT. It translates to CASKKGTGYSNQPQHF. The chain carries TRBV19 and TRBJ1-5; perhaps TRBD1 as D (6 bases). CDR1 is LNHDA and CDR2 is SQIVND in the germline V gene (reference sequence). There are 16 residues in the CDR3. Trimming took off 7 bases at V and 0 bases at J, with 16 bases between the two ends.

The rearrangement joins TRBV29-1 to TRBJ2-7; no firm D call. Germline CDR1 SQVTM, CDR2 ANQGSEA. The CDR3 runs to 13 residues. The ends were cut back, 4 bases at V and 0 bases at J, with 10 bases in the middle. The CDR3: CSVARLLSYEQYF. CDR3 sequence (DNA): TGCAGCGTTGCGCGGTTACTCTCCTACGAGCAGTACTTC.

This chain joins TRBV18 and TRBJ1-4, with 10 bases aligning to TRBD1. Germline assignment: CDR1 KGHSH and CDR2 LQKENI. The length of the CDR3 is 14 residues. J lost 7 bases, V lost 6 bases, and 5 bases had no gene match. The CDR3 spells CASSIRDRGEKLFF. The CDR3 DNA is TGTGCCAGCTCGATCCGGGACAGGGGTGAAAAACTGTTTTTT.

The chain uses TRBV6-1 and TRBJ2-7; D unclear. V was clipped by 4 bases and J by 4 bases, with 17 bases between them. Looked up from germline, CDR1 is MNHNS and CDR2 is SASEGT. The CDR3 totals 15 residues. The CDR3 DNA reads TGTGCCAGCAGTGGCCAGACCGCGGCCCGATACGAGCAGTACTTC. Translating gives CASSGQTAARYEQYF.

This chain links TRBV4-1 with TRBJ1-2; 7 bases align to TRBD1. Germline V gene lookup returns CDR1 MGHRA and CDR2 YSYEKL. The CDR3 runs to 19 residues. Trimming cost V 2 bases and J 3 bases; bases outside gene matches: 18. Here the CDR3 DNA reads TGCGCCAGCAGCCAACCTAGACAGGGAAAAGGAGGGAAAGACTATGGCTACACCTTC. This codes for CASSQPRQGKGGKDYGYTF.